These 8 T cell receptor beta chains were sequenced from one sample in a study of blood T cell repertoires in COVID-19. Sequenced by immunoSEQ multiplex PCR; TCRdb stores in-frame clones only, minus some. The sample contains roughly 270,000 clones, 85% of which appear only once. The sequencing input was PBMCs or T cells enriched from blood (not recorded which). The receptors were gathered from a woman between 50 and 59 years old who had recovered from COVID-19.

The genes are TRBV27 and TRBJ2-3; 8 bases agree with TRBD1. Germline CDR1 and CDR2: MNHEY and SMNVEV (reference sequence). Trimming at V came to 4 bases and at J to 6 bases, leaving 6 bases not matched to a gene. This CDR3 has 14 amino acids. DNA for the CDR3: TGTGCCAGCAGTTCCTATACAGGGGGGGATACGCAGTATTTT. Translation gives CASSSYTGGDTQYF.

This clone has a single count. The DNA for the CDR3 is TGTGCCAGCAGCCAACTACAGGGACACTATGGCTACACCTTC. Its protein is CASSQLQGHYGYTF. The rearrangement joins TRBV14 to TRBJ1-2, with a weak D call TRBD1 (6 bases). The V end lost 2 bases, the J end lost 3 bases, and 10 bases lay between the germline ends. This CDR3 comprises 14 residues. Germline-derived CDR1 and CDR2 are SGHDN and FVKESK.

The V call is TRBV19, the J call TRBJ1-3; D call uncertain. This CDR3 has 15 amino acids. CDR1 LNHDA and CDR2 SQIVND come from the germline V gene (reference sequence). Trimming shortened V by 7 bases and J by 4 bases, and 17 bases separated the two germline ends. The CDR3 is CASTDTAGWGNTIYF. CDR3 coding DNA: TGTGCCAGTACCGACACGGCCGGATGGGGAAACACCATATATTTT.

The chain links TRBV18 to TRBJ1-2; D may be TRBD1 (5 bases). This CDR3 spans 14 amino acids. V gave up 5 bases and J gave up 4 bases, with 14 bases separating them. The germline CDR1 and CDR2 sequences are KGHSH and LQKENI. The CDR3 region has the DNA TGTGCCAGCTCAGAGCTGGACAACTTCTATGGCTACACCTTC. This codes for CASSELDNFYGYTF.

The rearrangement joins TRBV11-2 to TRBJ2-7; possibly TRBD1 for D (6 bases). This CDR3 has 16 residues. Germline-derived CDR1 and CDR2 are SGHAT and FQNNGV. V was trimmed by 4 bases and J by 3 bases, leaving 19 bases between them. CDR3 loop: CASSSPHSGARYEQYF. CDR3 DNA: TGTGCCAGCAGCTCACCGCACTCAGGGGCCCGCTACGAGCAGTACTTC.

In this sample, this clone turned up a few times. The chain combines TRBV6-1 with TRBJ2-7; the D gene is possibly TRBD1 (6 bases). The CDR3 has 15 residues. V lost 0 bases, J lost 6 bases, and 15 bases lay in between. Germline lookup yields CDR1 MNHNS and CDR2 SASEGT. CDR3 protein: CASSEAVTGYREQYF. CDR3 bases: TGTGCCAGCAGTGAAGCGGTCACAGGGTATCGCGAGCAGTACTTC.

CDR3 residues: CASIKGGSRDEQFF. The CDR3 DNA reads as TGTGCCAGCATAAAGGGGGGGTCCAGGGATGAGCAGTTCTTC. This chain joins TRBV28 and TRBJ2-1; D is perhaps TRBD2 (7 bases). Germline CDR1 MDHEN, CDR2 SYDVKM. V was trimmed by 7 bases and J by 8 bases, leaving 18 bases between them. The CDR3 is made up of 14 amino acids.

This chain links TRBV7-2 with TRBJ2-1; 13 bases map to TRBD2. V dropped 5 bases and J dropped 7; count of bases not matched to a gene: 11. The CDR3 extends over 17 amino acids. Germline V lookup: CDR1 SGHTA, CDR2 FQGNSA. The CDR3 loop reads CASSPNPPGLAGNEQFF. As DNA, the CDR3 is TGTGCCAGCAGCCCAAACCCACCGGGACTAGCGGGGAATGAGCAGTTCTTC.